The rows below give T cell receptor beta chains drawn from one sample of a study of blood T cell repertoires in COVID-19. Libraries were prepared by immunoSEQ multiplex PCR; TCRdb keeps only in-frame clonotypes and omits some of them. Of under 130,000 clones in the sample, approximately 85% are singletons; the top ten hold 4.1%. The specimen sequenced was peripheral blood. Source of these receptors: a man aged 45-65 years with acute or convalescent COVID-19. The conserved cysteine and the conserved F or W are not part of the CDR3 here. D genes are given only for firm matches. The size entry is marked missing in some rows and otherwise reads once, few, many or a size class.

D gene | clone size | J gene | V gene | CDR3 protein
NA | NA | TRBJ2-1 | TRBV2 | ASSSSGGSHWYNEQF
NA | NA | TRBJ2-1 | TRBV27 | AIRTGISYNEQF
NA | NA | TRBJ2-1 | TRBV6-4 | ASRISAGNNEQF
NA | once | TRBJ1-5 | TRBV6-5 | ASTDDRRNQPQH
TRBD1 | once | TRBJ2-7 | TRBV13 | ASSPGGLTYEQY
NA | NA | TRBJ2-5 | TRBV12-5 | ASGLVQGPAREEKAQY
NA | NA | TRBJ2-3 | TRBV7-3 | ASSARGGGRGTDTQY
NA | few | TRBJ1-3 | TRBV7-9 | ASSSRPGAGNTIY
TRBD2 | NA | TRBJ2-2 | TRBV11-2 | ASSRLAGGIQYGGELF
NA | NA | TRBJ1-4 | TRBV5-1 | ASSLGNVNLREKLF
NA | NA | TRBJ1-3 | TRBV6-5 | ASTLIQGNTIY
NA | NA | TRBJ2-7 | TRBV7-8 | ASSAGMVGEQY
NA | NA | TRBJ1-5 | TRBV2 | ASSERVRNQPQH
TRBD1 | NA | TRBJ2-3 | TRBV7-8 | ASSLESQGANTDTQY
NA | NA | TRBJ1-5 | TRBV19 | ASGPTGRGLNQPQH
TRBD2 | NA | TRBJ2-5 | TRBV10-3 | AISETSGGPQETQY
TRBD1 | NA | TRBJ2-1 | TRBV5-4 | ASSLGGQGYNEQF
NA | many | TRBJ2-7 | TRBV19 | ASSVGRGSYEQY
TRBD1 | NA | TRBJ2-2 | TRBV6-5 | ASRRQGAGELF
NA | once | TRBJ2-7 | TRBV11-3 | ASSLAFGGHSYEQY
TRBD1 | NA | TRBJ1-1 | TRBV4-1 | ASSPGQGANTEAF
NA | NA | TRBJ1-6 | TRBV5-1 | ASTRQGGNSPLH
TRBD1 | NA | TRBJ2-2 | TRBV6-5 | ASSRGHRELF
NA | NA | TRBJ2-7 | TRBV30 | AWREGQGLYEQY
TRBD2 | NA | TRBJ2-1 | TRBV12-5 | ASGFNTPGLAARSFEQF
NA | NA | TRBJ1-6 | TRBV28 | ASSSHPQSSNSPLH
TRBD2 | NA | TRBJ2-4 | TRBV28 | ASSPPGLAGFNKNIQY